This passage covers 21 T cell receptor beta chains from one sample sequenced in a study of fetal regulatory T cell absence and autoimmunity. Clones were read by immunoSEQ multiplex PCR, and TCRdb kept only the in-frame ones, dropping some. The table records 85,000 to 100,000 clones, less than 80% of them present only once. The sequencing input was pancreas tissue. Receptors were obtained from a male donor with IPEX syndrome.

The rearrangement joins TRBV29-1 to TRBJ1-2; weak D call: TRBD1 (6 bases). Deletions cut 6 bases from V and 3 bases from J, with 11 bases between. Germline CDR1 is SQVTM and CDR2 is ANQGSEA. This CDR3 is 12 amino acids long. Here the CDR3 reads CSVQGFDYGYTF. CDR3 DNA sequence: TGCAGCGTACAGGGATTTGACTATGGCTACACCTTC. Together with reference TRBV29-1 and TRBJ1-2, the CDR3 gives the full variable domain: SAVISQKPSRDICQRGTSLTIQCQVDSQVTMMFWYRQQPGQSLTLIATANQGSEATYESGFVIDKFPISRPNLTFSTLTVSNMSPEDSSIYLCSVQGFDYGYTFGSGTRLTVV.

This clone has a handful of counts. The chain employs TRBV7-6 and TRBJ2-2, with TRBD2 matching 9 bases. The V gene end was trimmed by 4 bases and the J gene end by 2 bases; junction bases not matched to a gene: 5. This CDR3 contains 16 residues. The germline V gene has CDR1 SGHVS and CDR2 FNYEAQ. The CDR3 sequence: CASSSAGGFNTGELFF. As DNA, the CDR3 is TGTGCCAGCAGCTCCGCGGGGGGGTTTAACACCGGGGAGCTGTTTTTT.

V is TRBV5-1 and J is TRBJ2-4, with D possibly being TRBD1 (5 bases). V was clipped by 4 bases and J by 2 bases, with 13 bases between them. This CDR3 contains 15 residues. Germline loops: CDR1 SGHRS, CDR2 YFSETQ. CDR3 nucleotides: TGCGCCAGCAGCGCCCCGACAGCTTCCAAAAACATTCAGTACTTC. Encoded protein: CASSAPTASKNIQYF. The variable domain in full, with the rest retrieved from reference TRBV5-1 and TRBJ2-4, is KAGVTQTPRYLIKTRGQQVTLSCSPISGHRSVSWYQQTPGQGLQFLFEYFSETQRNKGNFPGRFSGRQFSNSRSEMNVSTLELGDSALYLCASSAPTASKNIQYFGAGTRLSVL.

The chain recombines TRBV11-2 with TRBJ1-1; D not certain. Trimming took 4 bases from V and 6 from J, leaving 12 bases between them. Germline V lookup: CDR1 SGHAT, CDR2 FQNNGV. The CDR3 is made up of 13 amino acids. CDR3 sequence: CASSSPRMAEAFF. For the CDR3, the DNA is TGTGCCAGCAGCTCCCCCCGGATGGCTGAAGCTTTCTTT.

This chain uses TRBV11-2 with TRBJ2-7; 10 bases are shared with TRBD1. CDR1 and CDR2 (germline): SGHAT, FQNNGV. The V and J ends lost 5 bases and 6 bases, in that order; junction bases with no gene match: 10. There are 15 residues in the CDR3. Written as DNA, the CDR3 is TGTGCCAGCAGCCTAATAGGGGGACAGGGGACCGAGCAGTACTTC. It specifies CASSLIGGQGTEQYF.

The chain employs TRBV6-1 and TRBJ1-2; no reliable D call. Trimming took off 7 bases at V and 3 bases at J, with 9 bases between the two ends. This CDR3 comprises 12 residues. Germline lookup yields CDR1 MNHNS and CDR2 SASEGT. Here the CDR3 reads CASNWEYYGYTF. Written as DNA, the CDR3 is TGTGCCAGCAATTGGGAGTACTATGGCTACACCTTC.

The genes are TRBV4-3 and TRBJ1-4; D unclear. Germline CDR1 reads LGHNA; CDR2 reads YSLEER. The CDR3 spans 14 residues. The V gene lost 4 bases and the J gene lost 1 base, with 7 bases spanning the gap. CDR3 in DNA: TGCGCCAGCAGCCGTCGGGTAACTAATGAAAAACTGTTTTTT. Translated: CASSRRVTNEKLFF.

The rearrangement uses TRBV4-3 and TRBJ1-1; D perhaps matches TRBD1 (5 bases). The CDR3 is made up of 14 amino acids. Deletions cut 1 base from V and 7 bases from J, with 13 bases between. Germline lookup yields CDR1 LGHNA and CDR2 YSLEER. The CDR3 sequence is CASSQGPGVGEAFF. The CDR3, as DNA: TGCGCCAGCAGCCAAGGCCCGGGGGTCGGTGAAGCTTTCTTT.

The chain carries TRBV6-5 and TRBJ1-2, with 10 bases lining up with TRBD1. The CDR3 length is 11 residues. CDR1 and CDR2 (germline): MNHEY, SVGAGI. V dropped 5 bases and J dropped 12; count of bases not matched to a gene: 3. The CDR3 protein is CASSRQGANTF. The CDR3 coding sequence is TGTGCCAGCAGTAGACAGGGGGCCAACACCTTC.

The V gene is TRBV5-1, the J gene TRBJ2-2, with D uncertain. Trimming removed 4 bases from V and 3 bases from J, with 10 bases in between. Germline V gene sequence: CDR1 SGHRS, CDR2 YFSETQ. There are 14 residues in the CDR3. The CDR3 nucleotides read TGCGCCAGCAGCCCATGGAGACACACCGGGGAGCTGTTTTTT. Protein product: CASSPWRHTGELFF.

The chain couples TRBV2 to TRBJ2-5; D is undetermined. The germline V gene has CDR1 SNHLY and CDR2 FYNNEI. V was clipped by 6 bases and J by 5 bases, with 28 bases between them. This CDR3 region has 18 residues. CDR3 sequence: CASRSRRLLLPNVETQYF. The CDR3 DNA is TGTGCCAGCAGGTCACGTAGACTGCTTCTCCCCAATGTCGAGACCCAGTACTTC. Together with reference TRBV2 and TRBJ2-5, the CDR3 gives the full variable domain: EPEVTQTPSHQVTQMGQEVILRCVPISNHLYFYWYRQILGQKVEFLVSFYNNEISEKSEIFDDQFSVERPDGSNFTLKIRSTKLEDSAMYFCASRSRRLLLPNVETQYFGPGTRLLVL.

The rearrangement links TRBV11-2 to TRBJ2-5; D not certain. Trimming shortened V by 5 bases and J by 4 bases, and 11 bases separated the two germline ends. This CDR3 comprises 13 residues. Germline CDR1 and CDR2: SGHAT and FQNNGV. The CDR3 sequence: CASSPSWVETQYF. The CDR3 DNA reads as TGTGCCAGCAGCCCGAGTTGGGTAGAGACCCAGTACTTC. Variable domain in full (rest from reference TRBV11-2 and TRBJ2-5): EAGVAQSPRYKIIEKRQSVAFWCNPISGHATLYWYQQILGQGPKLLIQFQNNGVVDDSQLPKDRFSAERLKGVDSTLKIQPAKLEDSAVYLCASSPSWVETQYFGPGTRLLVL.

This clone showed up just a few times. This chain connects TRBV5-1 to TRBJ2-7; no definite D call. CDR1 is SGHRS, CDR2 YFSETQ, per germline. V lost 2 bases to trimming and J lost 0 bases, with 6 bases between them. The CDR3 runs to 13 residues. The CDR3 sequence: CASSFLPSYEQYF. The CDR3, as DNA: TGCGCCAGCAGCTTTTTACCCTCCTACGAGCAGTACTTC.

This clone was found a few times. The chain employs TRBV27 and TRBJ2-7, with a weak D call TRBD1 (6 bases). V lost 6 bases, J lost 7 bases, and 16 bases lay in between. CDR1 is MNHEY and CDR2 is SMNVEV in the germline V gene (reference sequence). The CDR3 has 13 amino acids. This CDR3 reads CASRLWGLGEQYF. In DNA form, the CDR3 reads TGTGCCAGCAGACTTTGGGGGCTGGGGGAGCAGTACTTC.

The CDR3 coding sequence is TGTGCCAGCAGTTCCTCTGGAGATACGCAGTATTTT. Translated, it gives CASSSSGDTQYF. The rearrangement uses TRBV6-5 and TRBJ2-3; no firm D call. Trimming took 4 bases from V and 5 from J, leaving 7 bases between them. CDR1 is MNHEY and CDR2 is SVGAGI in the germline V gene. The CDR3 totals 12 residues.

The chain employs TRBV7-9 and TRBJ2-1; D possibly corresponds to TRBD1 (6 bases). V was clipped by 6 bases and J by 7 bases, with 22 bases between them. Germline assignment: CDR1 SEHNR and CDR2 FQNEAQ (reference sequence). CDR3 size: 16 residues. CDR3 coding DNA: TGTGCCAGCAGGCGAGTGGGGTACAGGGATAGGAATGAGCAGTTCTTC. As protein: CASRRVGYRDRNEQFF.

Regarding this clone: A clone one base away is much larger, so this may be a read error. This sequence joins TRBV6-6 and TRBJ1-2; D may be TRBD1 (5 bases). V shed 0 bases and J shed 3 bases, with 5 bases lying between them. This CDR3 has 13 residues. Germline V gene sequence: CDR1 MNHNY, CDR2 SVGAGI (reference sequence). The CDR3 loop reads CASSYSGDYGYTF. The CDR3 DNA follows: TGTGCCAGCAGTTACTCAGGGGACTATGGCTACACCTTC.

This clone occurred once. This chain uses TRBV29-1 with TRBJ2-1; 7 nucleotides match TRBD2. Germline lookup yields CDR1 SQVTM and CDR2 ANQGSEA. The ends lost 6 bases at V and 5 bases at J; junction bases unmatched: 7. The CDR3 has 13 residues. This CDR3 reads CSVHRDYHNEQFF. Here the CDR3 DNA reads TGCAGCGTCCACCGGGACTACCACAATGAGCAGTTCTTC.

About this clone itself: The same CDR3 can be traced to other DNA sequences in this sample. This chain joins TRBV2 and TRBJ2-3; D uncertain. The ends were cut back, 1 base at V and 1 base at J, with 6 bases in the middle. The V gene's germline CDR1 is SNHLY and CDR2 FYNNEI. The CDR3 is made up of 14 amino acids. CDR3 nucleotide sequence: TGTGCCAGCAGTGAAGGGCAGGGCACAGATACGCAGTATTTT. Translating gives CASSEGQGTDTQYF.

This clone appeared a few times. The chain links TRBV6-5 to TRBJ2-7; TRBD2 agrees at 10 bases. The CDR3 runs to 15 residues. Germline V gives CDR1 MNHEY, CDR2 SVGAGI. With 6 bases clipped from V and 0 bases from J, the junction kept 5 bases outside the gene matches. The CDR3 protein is CASRTGLAFSYEQYF. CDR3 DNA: TGTGCCAGCAGGACGGGACTAGCGTTCTCCTACGAGCAGTACTTC.

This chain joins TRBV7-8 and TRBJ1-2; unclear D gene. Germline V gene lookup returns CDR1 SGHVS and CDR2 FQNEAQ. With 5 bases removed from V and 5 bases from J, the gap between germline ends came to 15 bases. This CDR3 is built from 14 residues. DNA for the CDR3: TGTGCCAGCAGCAATAATGACCGGTTGTATGGCTACACCTTC. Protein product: CASSNNDRLYGYTF.